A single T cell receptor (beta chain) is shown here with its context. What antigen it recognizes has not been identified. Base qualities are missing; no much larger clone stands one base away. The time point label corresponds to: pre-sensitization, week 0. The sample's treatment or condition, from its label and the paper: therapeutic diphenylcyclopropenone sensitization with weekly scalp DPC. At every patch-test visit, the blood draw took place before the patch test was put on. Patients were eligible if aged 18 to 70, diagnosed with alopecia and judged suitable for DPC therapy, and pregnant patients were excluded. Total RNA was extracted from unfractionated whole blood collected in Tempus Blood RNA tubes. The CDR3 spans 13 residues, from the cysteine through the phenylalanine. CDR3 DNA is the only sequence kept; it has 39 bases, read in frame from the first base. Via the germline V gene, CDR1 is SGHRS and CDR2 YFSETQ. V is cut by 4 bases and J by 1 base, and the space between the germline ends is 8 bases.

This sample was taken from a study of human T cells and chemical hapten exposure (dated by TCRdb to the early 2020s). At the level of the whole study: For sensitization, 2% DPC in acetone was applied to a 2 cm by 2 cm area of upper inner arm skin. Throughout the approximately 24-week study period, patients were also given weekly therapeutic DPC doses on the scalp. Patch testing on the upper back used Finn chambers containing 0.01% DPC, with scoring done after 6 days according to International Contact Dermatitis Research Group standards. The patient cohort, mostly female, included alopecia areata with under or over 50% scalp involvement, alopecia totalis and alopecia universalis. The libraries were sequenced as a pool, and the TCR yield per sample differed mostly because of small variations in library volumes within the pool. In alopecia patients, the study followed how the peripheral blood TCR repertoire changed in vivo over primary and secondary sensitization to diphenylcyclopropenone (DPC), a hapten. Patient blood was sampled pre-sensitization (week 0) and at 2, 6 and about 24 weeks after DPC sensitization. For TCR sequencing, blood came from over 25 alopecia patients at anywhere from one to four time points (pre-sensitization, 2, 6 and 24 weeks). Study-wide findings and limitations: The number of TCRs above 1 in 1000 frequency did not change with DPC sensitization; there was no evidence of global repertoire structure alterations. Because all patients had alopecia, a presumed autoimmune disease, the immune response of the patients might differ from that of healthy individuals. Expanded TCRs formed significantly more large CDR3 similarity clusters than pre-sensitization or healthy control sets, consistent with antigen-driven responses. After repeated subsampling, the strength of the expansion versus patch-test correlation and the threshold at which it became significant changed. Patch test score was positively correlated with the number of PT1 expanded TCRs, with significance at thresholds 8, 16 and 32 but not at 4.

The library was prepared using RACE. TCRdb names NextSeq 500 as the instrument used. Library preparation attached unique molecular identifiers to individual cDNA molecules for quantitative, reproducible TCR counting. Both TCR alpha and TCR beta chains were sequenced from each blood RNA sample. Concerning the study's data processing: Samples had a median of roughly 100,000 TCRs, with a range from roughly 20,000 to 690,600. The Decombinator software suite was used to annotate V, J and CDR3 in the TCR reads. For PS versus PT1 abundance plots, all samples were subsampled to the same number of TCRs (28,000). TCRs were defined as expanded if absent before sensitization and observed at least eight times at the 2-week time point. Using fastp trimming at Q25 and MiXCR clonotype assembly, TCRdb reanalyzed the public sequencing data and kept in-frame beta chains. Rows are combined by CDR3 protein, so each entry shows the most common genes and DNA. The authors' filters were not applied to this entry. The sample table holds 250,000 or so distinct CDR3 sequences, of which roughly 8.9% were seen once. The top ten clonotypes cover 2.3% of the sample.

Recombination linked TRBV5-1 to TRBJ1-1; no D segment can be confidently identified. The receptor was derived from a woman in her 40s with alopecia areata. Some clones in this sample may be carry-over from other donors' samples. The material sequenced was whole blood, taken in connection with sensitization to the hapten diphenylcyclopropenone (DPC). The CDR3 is CASSPSPNTEAFF. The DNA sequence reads TGCGCCAGCAGCCCTTCTCCGAACACTGAAGCTTTCTTT.